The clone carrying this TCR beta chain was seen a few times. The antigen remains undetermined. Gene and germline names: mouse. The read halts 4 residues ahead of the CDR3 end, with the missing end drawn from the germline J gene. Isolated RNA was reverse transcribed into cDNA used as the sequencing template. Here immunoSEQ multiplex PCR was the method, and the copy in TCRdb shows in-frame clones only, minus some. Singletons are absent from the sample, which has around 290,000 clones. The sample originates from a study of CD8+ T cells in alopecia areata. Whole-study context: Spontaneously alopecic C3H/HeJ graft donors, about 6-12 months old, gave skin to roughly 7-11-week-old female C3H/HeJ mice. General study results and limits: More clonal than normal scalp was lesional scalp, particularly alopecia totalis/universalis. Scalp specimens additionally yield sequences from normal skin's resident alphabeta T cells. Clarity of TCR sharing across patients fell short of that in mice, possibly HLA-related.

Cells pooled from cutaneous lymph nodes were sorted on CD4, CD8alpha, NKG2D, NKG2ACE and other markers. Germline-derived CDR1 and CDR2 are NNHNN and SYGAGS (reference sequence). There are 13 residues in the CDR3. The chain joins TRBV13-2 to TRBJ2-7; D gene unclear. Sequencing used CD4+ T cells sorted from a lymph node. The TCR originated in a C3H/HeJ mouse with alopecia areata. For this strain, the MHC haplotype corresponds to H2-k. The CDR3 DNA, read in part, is TGTGCCAGCGGTGATGCATGGGTTTAT. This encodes CASGDAWVY. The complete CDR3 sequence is CASGDAWVYEQYF.